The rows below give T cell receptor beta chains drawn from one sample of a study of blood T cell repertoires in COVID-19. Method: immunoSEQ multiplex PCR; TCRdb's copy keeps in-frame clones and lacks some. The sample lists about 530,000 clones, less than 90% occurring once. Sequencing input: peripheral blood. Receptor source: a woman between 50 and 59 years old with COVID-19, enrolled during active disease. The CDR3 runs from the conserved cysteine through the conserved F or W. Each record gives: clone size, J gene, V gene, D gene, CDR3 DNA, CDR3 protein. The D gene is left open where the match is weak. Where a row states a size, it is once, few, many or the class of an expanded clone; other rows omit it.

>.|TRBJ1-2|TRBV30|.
TGTGCCTGGACAGAATTAAATGGCTATGGCTACACCTTC
CAWTELNGYGYTF
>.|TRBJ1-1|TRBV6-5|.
TGTGCCAGCAGTTACTGGAACAGGGTGGGGAACACTGAAGCTTTCTTT
CASSYWNRVGNTEAFF
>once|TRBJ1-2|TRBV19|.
TGTGCCAGTAGTGCTTATACTATTGGCTACACCTTC
CASSAYTIGYTF
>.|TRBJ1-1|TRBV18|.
TGTGCCAGCTCCCCTGGGCGTGACACTGAAGCTTTCTTT
CASSPGRDTEAFF
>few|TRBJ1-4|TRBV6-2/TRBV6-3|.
TGTGCCAGCAGTTTGTTGGGGGCTCCCACTAATGAAAAACTGTTTTTT
CASSLLGAPTNEKLFF
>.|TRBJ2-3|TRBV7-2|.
TGTGCCAGCAGCTTAGTGGGCGCGGGTTCGGATACGCAGTATTTT
CASSLVGAGSDTQYF
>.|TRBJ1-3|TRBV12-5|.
TGTGCTAGTGGTTTGGACAGTGGAAACACCATATATTTT
CASGLDSGNTIYF
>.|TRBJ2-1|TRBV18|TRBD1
TGTGCCAGCTCCCAGGGACAGAGCTCCTACAATGAGCAGTTCTTC
CASSQGQSSYNEQFF
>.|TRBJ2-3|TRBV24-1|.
TGTGCCACCAGTGATTCTGGACAGAACACAGATACGCAGTATTTT
CATSDSGQNTDTQYF
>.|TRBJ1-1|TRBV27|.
TGTGCCAGCCGGCACAGACCACAGGGACCGAACACTGAAGCTTTCTTT
CASRHRPQGPNTEAFF
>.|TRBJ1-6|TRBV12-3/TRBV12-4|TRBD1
TGTGCCAGCGGGGACAGGGAAGTTTCACCCCTCCACTTT
CASGDREVSPLHF
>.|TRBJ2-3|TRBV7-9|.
TGTGCCAGCAGTCAGGGGATAGATACGCAGTATTTT
CASSQGIDTQYF
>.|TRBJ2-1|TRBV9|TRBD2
TGTGCCAGCAGCGTAGCTATTGCGGGGGGGTACAATGAGCAGTTCTTC
CASSVAIAGGYNEQFF
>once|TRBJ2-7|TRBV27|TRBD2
TGTGCCAGCAGTTCCAAAGGACTAGCGGGGGGACCAATTTCCTACGAGCAGTACTTC
CASSSKGLAGGPISYEQYF
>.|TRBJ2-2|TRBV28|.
TGTGCCAGCCTTAAAGGGGGATCCGGGGAGCTGTTTTTT
CASLKGGSGELFF
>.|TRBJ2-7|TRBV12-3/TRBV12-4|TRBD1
TGTGCCACTCGGACAGGGACGAGCGAGCAGTACTTC
CATRTGTSEQYF
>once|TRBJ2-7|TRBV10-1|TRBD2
TGCGCCAGCAGTGAGTCTAGCGGGCGGTCCGAGCAGTACTTC
CASSESSGRSEQYF
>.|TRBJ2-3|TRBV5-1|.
TGCGCCAGCAGCCCCGGATGGACAGACACAGATACGCAGTATTTT
CASSPGWTDTDTQYF